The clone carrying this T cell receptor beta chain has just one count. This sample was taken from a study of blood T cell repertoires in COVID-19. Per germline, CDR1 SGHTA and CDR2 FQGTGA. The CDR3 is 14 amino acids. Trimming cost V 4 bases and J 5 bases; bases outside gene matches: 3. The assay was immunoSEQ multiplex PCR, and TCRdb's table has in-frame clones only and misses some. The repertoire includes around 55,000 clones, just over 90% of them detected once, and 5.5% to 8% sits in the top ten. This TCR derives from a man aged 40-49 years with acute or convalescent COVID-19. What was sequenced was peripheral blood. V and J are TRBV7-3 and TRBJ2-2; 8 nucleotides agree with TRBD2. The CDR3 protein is CASSYIAGTGELFF. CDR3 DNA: TGTGCCAGCAGCTATATAGCGGGAACCGGGGAGCTGTTTTTT.